The sequence of this TCR beta chain was determined in a study of blood T cell repertoires in COVID-19. The overall study: The origin of the acute and convalescent COVID-19 samples was the United States, Italy and Spain. T cells, B-cell-depleted T cells, or PBMCs provided the cDNA or gDNA that served as material.

CDR3 length equals 15 residues. V trimming: 4 bases; J trimming: 5 bases; junction bases outside the gene matches: 7. CDR1 SGHDT and CDR2 YYEEEE come from the germline V gene. This clone appeared a single time. Per the original data handling: Nucleated cell number was recorded as an estimate derived from reference gene primer amplification. Sequencing used immunoSEQ multiplex PCR; TCRdb keeps in-frame clones, though not all of them. That table furnishes V, J and clone size, whereas the DNA furnished D and trimming. The sample includes tens of thousands of clones, about 90% of them seen just once. The material sequenced was peripheral blood. This TCR was sampled from a man in his sixties with acute or convalescent COVID-19. The rearrangement uses TRBV5-6 and TRBJ2-3; TRBD1 aligns across 10 bases. The CDR3 loop reads CASSAPGQGIDTQYF. The CDR3 nucleotides read TGTGCCAGCAGCGCCCCGGGACAGGGGATAGATACGCAGTATTTT.